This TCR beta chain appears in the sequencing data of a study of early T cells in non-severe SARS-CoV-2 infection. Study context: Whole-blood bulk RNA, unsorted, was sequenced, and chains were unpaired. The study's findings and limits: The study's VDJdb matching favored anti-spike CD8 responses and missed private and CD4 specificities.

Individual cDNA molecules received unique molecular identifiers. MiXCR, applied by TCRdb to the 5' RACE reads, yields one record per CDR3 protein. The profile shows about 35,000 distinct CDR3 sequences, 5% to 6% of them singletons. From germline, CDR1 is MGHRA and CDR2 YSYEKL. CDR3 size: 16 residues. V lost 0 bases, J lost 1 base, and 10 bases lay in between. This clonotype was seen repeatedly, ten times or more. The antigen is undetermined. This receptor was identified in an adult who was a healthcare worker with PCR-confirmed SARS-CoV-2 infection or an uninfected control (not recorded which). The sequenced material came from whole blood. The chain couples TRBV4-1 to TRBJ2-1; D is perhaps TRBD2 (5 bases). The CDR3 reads CASSQDRGFSYNEQFF. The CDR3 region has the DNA TGCGCCAGCAGCCAAGATCGGGGATTTTCCTACAATGAGCAGTTCTTC.